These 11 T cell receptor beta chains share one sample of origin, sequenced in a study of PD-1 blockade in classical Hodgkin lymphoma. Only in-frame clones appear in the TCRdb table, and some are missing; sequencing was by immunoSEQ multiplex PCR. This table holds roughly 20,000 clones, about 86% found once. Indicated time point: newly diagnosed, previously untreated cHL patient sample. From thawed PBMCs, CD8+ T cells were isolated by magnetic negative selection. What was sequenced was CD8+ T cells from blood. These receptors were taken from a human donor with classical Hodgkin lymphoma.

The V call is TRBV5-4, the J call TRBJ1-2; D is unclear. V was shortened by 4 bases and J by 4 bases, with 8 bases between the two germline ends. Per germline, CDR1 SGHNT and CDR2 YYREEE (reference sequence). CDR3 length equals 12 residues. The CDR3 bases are TGTGCCAGCAGCCCGGACGGCTATGGCTACACCTTC. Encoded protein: CASSPDGYGYTF.

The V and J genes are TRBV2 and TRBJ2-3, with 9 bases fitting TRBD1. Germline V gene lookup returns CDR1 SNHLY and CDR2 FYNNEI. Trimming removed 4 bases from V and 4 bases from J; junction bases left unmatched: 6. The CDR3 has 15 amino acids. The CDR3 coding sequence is TGTGCCAGCAGTGTTTGGGACAGGGAAGCAGATACGCAGTATTTT. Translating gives CASSVWDREADTQYF. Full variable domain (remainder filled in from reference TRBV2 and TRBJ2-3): EPEVTQTPSHQVTQMGQEVILRCVPISNHLYFYWYRQILGQKVEFLVSFYNNEISEKSEIFDDQFSVERPDGSNFTLKIRSTKLEDSAMYFCASSVWDREADTQYFGPGTRLTVL.

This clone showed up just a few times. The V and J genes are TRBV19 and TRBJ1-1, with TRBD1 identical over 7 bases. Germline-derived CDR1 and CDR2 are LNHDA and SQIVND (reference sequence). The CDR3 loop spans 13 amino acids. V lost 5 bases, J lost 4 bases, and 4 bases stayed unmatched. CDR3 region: CASSEQGFTEAFF. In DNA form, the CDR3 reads TGTGCCAGTAGTGAACAGGGGTTCACTGAAGCTTTCTTT.

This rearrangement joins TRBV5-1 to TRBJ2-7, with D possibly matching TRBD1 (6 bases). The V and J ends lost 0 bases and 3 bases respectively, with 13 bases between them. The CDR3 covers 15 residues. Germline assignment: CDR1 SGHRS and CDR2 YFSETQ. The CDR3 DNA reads TGCGCCAGCAGCTTGGGGGGTACAGGGTTCTACGAGCAGTACTTC. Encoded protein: CASSLGGTGFYEQYF.

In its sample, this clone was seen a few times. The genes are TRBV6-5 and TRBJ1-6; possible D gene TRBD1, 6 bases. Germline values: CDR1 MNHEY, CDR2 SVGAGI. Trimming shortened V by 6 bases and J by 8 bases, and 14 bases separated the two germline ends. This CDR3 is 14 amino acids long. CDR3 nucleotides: TGTGCCAGCAGCTCCGGGACAACCTATTCACCCCTCCACTTT. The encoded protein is CASSSGTTYSPLHF.

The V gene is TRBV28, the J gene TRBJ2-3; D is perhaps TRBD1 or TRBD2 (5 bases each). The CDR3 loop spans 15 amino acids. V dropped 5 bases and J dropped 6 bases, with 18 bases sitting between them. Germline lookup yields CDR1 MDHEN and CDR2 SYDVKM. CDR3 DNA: TGTGCCAGCAGTGCCCGTGCGGAGAGGGGCGATACGCAGTATTTT. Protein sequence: CASSARAERGDTQYF.

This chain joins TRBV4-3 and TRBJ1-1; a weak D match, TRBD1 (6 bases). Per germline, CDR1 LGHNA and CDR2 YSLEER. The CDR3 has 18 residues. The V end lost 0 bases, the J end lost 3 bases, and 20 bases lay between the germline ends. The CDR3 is CASSQDLRAQGWDTEAFF. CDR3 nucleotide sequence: TGCGCCAGCAGCCAAGATCTAAGGGCGCAGGGGTGGGACACTGAAGCTTTCTTT.

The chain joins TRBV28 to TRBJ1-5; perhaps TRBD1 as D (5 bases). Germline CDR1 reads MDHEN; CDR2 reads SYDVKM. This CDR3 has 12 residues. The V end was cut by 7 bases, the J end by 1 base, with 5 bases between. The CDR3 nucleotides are TGTGCCAGCAAGGGGAGCAATCAGCCCCAGCATTTT. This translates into CASKGSNQPQHF.

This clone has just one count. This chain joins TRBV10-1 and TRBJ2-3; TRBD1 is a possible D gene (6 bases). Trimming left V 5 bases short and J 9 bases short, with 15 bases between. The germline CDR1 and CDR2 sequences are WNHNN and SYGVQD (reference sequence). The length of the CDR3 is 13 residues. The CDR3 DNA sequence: TGCGCCAGCAGTCCTACAGGGCCTGGGACGCAGTATTTT. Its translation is CASSPTGPGTQYF.

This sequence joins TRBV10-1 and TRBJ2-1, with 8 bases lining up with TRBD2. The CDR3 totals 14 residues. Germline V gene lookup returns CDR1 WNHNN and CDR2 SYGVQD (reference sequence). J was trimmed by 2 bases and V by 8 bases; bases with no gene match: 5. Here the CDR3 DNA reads TGCGCCAGCTCTGGCGGGGGGCCCTACAATGAGCAGTTCTTC. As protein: CASSGGGPYNEQFF.

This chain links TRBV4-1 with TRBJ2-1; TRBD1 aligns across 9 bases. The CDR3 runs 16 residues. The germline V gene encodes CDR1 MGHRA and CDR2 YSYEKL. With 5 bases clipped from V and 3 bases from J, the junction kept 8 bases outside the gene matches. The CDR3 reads CASSVVGDRVYNEQFF. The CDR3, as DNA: TGCGCCAGCAGCGTGGTAGGGGACAGGGTCTACAATGAGCAGTTCTTC.